The clone carrying this T cell receptor beta chain was detected ten times or more. Its antigen remains unidentified. 5'RACE template switching generated TCR cDNA, adding a universal primer site and UMIs. One entry per CDR3 protein results from TCRdb running MiXCR on the 5' RACE reads. The sample has 250,000 to 300,000 distinct CDR3 sequences, approximately 5.2% seen once. Losses at the gene ends were 4 bases for V and 1 base for J; bases not matched to a gene: 7. The CDR3 length is 15 residues. Germline V gene sequence: CDR1 SGHNT, CDR2 YYREEE (reference sequence). This specimen comes from a study of T cells after yellow fever vaccination. Across the whole study: Fractions of low cell number were prepared using SMART-Seq v4 Ultra Low Input. Study-wide points: The booster saw the reappearance of most primary-vaccination clones (more than 95% CD4, almost 90% CD8).

The clonotype originates from a man between 18 and 35 years old who received the YFV17D yellow fever vaccine. The rearrangement links TRBV5-4 to TRBJ1-1, with 7 bases fitting TRBD1. The sequenced sample was CD4+ T cells sorted from PBMCs, obtained on the day of the yellow fever booster vaccination. This CDR3 reads CASSREGGSNTEAFF. DNA of the CDR3: TGTGCCAGCAGCCGGGAAGGGGGCTCGAACACTGAAGCTTTCTTT.